Sequencing of this TCR beta chain was carried out in a study of spatial heterogeneity in lung cancer. Study-wide background: Detected beta-chain sequences consistently exceeded alpha-chain sequences.

As to time point: sample taken at primary tumor resection. Samples were donated by 72 untreated early-stage non-small cell lung cancer patients. Extraction of whole RNA from tumor, nontumor lung or frozen PBMC preceded unsorted sequencing. This clonotype has a handful of counts. Germline assignment: CDR1 DFQATT and CDR2 SNEGSKA (reference sequence). V lost 5 bases to trimming and J lost 6 bases, with 17 bases between them. This CDR3 has 13 residues. Single TCR cDNA molecules each had their own unique molecular identifier. TCRdb independently ran MiXCR on the 5' RACE reads; one entry per CDR3 protein. This repertoire shows about 45,000 distinct CDR3 sequences, nearly 7% found once; its top ten account for 40% to 45%.

This clonotype was sampled from a female donor with early-stage non-small cell lung cancer. The sample in question was PBMCs, obtained at surgery. This sequence joins TRBV20-1 and TRBJ2-7, with D perhaps matching TRBD1 (6 bases). CDR3 coding DNA: TGCAGTGCTTGGGACATGGGGAAGTCCGAGCAGTACTTC. It encodes CSAWDMGKSEQYF.